This T cell receptor beta chain emerged from a study of T cell responses to AZD1222 COVID-19 vaccine. The CDR3 covers 15 residues. V was pared by 6 bases and J by 3 bases, with 17 bases between. Germline CDR1 MNHEY, CDR2 SVGAGI. This table comes from immunoSEQ multiplex PCR, and its TCRdb copy is limited to in-frame clones, with some not included. This sample has some 100,000 clones; about 91% occur once, and the top ten carry around 7.5%. Study-level findings and limits: Unmutated regions of variants are reportedly targeted by nearly half of spike-specific TCRs. A mostly white British donor set with more females was recruited, and clonal diversity was possibly underestimated. With two AZD1222 doses given, Spike-specific TCR breadth and depth both rose.

About this clone: Its antigen is as yet unknown.

The receptor was derived from an adult in good health. The sequences come from peripheral blood, collected on day 0 of AZD1222 vaccination. V is TRBV6-5 and J is TRBJ1-2; D uncertain. CDR3 amino acids: CASRVASGPDYGYTF. The CDR3 nucleotides read TGTGCCAGCAGGGTTGCCTCGGGCCCGGACTATGGCTACACCTTC.